There are many counts of the clone carrying this TCR beta chain. The sample is drawn from a study of tumor and adjacent non-tumor tissue in lung cancer. The CDR3 sequence is 16 residues long. The germline CDR1 and CDR2 sequences are SGHRS and YFSETQ. V lost 4 bases, J lost 5 bases, and 10 bases stayed unmatched. This sample's RNA came from whole unsorted tissue. More than 3 cm separated this lung sample from the edge of the tumor. TCRbeta libraries were built with three rounds of nested PCR, modified from ARM-PCR. MiXCR was run by TCRdb on the multiplex PCR reads, yielding one entry per CDR3 protein. The sample yields tens of thousands of distinct CDR3 sequences, 60% to 70% seen once.

The material sequenced was distant non-tumor lung tissue. The receptor was derived from a woman in her forties with non-small cell lung cancer. This chain links TRBV5-1 with TRBJ2-2; 8 nucleotides agree with TRBD1. The CDR3 spells CASSLRTGQGTGELFF. CDR3 sequence (DNA): TGCGCCAGCAGCCTCCGGACAGGGCAGGGGACCGGGGAGCTGTTTTTT.